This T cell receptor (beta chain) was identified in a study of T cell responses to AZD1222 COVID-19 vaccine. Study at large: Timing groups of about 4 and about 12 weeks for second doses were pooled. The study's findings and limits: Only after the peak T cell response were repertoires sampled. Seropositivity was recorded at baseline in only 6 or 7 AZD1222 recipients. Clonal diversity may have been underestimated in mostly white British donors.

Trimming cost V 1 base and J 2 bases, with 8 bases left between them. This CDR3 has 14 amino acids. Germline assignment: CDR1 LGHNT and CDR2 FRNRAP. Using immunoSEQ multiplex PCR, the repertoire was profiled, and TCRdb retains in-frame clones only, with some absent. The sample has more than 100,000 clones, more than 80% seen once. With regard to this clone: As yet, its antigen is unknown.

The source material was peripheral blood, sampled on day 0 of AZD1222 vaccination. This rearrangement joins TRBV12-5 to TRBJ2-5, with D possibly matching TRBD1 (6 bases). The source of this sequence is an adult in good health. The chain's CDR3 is CASGLGQEQETQYF. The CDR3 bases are TGTGCTAGTGGTTTGGGACAGGAGCAAGAGACCCAGTACTTC.